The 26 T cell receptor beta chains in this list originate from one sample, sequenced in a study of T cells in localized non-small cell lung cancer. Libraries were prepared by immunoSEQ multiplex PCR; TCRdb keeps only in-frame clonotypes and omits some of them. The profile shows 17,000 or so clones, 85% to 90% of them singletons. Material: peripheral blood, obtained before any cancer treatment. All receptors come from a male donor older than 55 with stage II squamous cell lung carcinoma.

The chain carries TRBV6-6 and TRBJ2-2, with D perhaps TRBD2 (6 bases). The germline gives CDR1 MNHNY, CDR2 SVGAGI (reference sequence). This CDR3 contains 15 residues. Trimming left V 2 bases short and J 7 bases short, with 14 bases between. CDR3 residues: CASSYIGTSNGELFF. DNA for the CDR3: TGTGCCAGCAGTTACATAGGGACTTCAAACGGGGAGCTGTTTTTT.

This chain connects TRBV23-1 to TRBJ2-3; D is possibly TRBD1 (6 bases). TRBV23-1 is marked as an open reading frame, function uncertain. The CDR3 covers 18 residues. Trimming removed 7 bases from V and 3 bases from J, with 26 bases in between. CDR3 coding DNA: TGCGCCAGCAATGCCCACAGGGTGAACTACCGAAAAACAGATACGCAGTATTTT. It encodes CASNAHRVNYRKTDTQYF.

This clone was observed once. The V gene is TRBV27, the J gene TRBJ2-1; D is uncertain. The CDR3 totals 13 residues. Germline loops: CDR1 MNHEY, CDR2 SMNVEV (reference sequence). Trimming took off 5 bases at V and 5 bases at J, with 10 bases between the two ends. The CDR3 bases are TGTGCCAGCAGTCGATTCCCACACAATGAGCAGTTCTTC. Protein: CASSRFPHNEQFF.

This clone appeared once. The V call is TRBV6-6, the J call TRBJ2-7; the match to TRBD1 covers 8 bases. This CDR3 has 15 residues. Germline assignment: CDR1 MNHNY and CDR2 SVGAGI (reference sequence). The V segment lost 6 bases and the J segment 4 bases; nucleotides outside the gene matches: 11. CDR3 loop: CASRLRPGQDYEQYF. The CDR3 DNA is TGTGCCAGCAGACTAAGACCGGGACAGGATTACGAGCAGTACTTC.

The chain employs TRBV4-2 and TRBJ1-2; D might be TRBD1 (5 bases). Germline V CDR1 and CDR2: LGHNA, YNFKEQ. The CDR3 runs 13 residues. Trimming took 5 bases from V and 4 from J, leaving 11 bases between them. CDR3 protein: CASSLEGSYGYTF. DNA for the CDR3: TGTGCCAGCAGCTTGGAGGGGAGCTATGGCTACACCTTC.

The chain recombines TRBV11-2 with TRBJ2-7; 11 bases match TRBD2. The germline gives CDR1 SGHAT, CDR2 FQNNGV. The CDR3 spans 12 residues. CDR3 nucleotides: TGTGGAACCGGGACTAGCGGCTACGAGCAGTACTTC. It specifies CGTGTSGYEQYF.

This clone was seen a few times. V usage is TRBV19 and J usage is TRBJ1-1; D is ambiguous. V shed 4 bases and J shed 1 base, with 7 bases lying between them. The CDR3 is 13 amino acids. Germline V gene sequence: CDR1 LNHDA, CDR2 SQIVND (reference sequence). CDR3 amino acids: CASSTGPNTEAFF. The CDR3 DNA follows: TGTGCCAGTAGTACAGGACCGAACACTGAAGCTTTCTTT. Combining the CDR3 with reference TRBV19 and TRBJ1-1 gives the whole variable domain DGGITQSPKYLFRKEGQNVTLSCEQNLNHDAMYWYRQDPGQGLRLIYYSQIVNDFQKGDIAEGYSVSREKKESFPLTVTSAQKNPTAFYLCASSTGPNTEAFFGQGTRLTVV.

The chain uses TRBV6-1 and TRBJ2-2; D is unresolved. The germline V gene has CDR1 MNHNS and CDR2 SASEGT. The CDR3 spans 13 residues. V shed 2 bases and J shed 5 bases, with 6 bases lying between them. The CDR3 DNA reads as TGTGCCAGCAGTGAAATGGGGACCGGGGAGCTGTTTTTT. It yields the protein CASSEMGTGELFF.

The CDR3 nucleotides are TGTGCCAGCAGAACGGATTATATCACGGATTCTATCAGCACAGATACGCAGTATTTT. It yields the protein CASRTDYITDSISTDTQYF. The V gene is TRBV27, the J gene TRBJ2-3; D not resolved. CDR1 is MNHEY, CDR2 SMNVEV, per germline (reference sequence). The V and J ends lost 6 bases and 0 bases respectively, with 25 bases between them. CDR3 size: 19 residues.

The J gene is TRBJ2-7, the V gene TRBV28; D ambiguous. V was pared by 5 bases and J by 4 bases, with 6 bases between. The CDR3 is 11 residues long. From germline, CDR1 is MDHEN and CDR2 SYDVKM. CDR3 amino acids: CASSQGYEQYF. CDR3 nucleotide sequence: TGTGCCAGCAGTCAAGGGTACGAGCAGTACTTC. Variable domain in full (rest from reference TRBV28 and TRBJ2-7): DVKVTQSSRYLVKRTGEKVFLECVQDMDHENMFWYRQDPGLGLRLIYFSYDVKMKEKGDIPEGYSVSREKKERFSLILESASTNQTSMYLCASSQGYEQYFGPGTRLTVT.

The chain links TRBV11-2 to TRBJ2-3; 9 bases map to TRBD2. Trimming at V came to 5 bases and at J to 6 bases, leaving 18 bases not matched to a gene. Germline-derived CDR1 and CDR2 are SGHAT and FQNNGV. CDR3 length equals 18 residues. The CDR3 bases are TGTGCCAGCAGCCCCCCGCGGGGGGGCGGGATGTGGAGGGATACGCAGTATTTT. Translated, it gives CASSPPRGGGMWRDTQYF.

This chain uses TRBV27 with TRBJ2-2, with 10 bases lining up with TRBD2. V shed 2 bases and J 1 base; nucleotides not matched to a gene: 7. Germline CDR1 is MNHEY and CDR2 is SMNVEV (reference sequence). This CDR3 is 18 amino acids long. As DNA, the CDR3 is TGTGCCAGCAGTTTACGTCTAGCGGGAGCACAGAACACCGGGGAGCTGTTTTTT. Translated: CASSLRLAGAQNTGELFF.

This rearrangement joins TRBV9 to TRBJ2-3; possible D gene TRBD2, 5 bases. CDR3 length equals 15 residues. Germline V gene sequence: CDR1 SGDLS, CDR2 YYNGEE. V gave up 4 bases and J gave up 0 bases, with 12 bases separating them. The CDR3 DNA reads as TGTGCCAGCAGCTTGGGTGGCGGGAGCACAGATACGCAGTATTTT. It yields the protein CASSLGGGSTDTQYF.

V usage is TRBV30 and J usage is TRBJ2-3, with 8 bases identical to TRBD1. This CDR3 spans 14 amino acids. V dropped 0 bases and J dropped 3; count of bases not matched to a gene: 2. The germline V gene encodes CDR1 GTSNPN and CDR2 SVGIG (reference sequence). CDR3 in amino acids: CAWSVRQGTDTQYF. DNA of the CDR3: TGTGCCTGGAGTGTACGACAGGGGACAGATACGCAGTATTTT.

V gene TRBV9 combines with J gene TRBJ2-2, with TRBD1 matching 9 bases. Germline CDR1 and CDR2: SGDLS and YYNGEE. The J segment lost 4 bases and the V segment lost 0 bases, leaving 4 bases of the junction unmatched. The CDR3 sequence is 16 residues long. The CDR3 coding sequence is TGTGCCAGCAGCGTAGGGGGACAGGGATCCACCGGGGAGCTGTTTTTT. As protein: CASSVGGQGSTGELFF. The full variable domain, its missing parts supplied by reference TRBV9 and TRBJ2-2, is DSGVTQTPKHLITATGQRVTLRCSPRSGDLSVYWYQQSLDQGLQFLIQYYNGEERAKGNILERFSAQQFPDLHSELNLSSLELGDSALYFCASSVGGQGSTGELFFGEGSRLTVL.

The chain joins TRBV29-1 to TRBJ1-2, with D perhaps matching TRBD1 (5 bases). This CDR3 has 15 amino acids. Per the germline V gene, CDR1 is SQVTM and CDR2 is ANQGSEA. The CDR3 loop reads CRDFSTAVVTYGYTF. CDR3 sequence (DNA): TGCAGAGATTTTTCGACAGCAGTTGTTACCTATGGCTACACCTTC.

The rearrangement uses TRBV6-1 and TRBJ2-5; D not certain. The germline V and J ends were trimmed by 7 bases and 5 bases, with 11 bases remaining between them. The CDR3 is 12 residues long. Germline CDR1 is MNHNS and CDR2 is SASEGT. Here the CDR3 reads CASIGLGETQYF. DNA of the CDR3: TGTGCCAGCATAGGGCTCGGGGAGACCCAGTACTTC.

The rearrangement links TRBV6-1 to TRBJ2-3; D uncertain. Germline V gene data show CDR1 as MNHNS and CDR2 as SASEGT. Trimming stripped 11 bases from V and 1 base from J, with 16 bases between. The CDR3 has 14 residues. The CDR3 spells CAGRRNLGTDTQYF. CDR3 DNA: TGTGCCGGCCGACGGAACTTAGGCACAGATACGCAGTATTTT.

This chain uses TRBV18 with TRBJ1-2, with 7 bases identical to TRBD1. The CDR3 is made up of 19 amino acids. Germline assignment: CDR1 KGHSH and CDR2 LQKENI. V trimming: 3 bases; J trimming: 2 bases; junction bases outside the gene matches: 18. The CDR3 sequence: CASSPDLHDRDRGNYGYTF. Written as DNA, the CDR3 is TGTGCCAGCTCACCCGACCTTCACGACAGGGATAGGGGAAACTATGGCTACACCTTC.

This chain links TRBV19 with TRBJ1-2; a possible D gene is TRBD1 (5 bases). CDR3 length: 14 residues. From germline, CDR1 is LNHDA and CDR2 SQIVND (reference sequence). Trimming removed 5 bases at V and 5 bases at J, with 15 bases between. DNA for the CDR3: TGTGCCAGTAGTCCTCCCGCCCGGGGGTATGGCTACACCTTC. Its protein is CASSPPARGYGYTF.

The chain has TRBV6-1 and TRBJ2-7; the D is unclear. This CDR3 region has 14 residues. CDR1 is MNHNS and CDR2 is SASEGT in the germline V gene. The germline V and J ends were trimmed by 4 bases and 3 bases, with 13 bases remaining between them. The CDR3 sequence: CASSVVLLGYEQYF. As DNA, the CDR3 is TGTGCCAGCAGTGTCGTTCTCCTTGGCTACGAGCAGTACTTC.

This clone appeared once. CDR3 nucleotide sequence: TGCGCCAGCAGCCAAGATAGGGACAGAGGATTACTAGGGAATGAGCAGTTCTTC. Translating it yields CASSQDRDRGLLGNEQFF. This chain connects TRBV4-1 to TRBJ2-1, with 7 bases matching TRBD1. Germline-derived CDR1 and CDR2 are MGHRA and YSYEKL. This CDR3 is built from 18 residues. The ends lost 0 bases at V and 7 bases at J; junction bases unmatched: 15.

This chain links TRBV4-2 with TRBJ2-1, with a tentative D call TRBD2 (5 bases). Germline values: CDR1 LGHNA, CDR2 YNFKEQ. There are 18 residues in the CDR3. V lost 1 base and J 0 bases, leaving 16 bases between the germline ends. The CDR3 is CASSQVDWTGSSYNEQFF. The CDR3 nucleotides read TGTGCCAGCAGCCAAGTTGACTGGACGGGAAGCTCCTACAATGAGCAGTTCTTC.

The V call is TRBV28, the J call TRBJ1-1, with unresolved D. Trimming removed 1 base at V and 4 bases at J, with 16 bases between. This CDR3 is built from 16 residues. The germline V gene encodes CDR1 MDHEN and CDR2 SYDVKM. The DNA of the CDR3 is TGTGCCAGCAGTTTATACCTGACACCCAGATCCACTGAAGCTTTCTTT. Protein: CASSLYLTPRSTEAFF.

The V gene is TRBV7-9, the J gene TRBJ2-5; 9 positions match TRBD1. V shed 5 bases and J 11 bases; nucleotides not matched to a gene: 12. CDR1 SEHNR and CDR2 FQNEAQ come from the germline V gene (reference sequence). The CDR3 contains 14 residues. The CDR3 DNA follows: TGTGCCAGCAGCCCAACCGGGACAGGGAGTTGGCAGTACTTC. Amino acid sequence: CASSPTGTGSWQYF.

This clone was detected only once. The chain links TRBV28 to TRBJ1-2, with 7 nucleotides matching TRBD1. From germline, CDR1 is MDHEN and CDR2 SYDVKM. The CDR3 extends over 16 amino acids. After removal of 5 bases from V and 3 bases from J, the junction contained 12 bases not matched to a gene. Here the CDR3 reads CASSTTSGTAYYGYTF. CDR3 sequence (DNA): TGTGCCAGCAGTACCACATCCGGGACAGCCTACTATGGCTACACCTTC.